This TCR beta chain came from a study of TIL therapy for anti-PD-1-resistant metastatic lung cancer. Indicated time point: pre-treatment sample, taken before nivolumab and TIL therapy. The germline gives CDR1 MNHEY, CDR2 SMNVEV (reference sequence). The CDR3 sequence is 13 residues long. Trimming left V 7 bases short and J 3 bases short, with 13 bases between. Sequencing used immunoSEQ v3. The data were produced by immunoSEQ multiplex PCR, yet TCRdb's version contains in-frame clones alone and is incomplete. The sample has roughly 20,000 clones, about four fifths seen once. Sequences were derived from blood, sampled at baseline. The TCR originated in a person between 30 and 79 years old with non-small cell lung cancer. The chain carries TRBV27 and TRBJ2-7; D might be TRBD2 (5 bases). The CDR3 loop reads CASKRTAVYEQYF. Written as DNA, the CDR3 is TGTGCCAGCAAGCGGACGGCGGTCTACGAGCAGTACTTC.